The 20 T cell receptor beta chains below all came from one sample that was sequenced in a study of blood T cell repertoires in COVID-19. The protocol was immunoSEQ multiplex PCR, while the TCRdb copy is restricted to in-frame clones and leaves out a portion. The profile covers under 200,000 clones, with 80% to 90% appearing a single time and 4% taken by the ten largest. Specimen: peripheral blood. Every receptor here comes from a woman in her 70s with acute or convalescent COVID-19.

The V call is TRBV18, the J call TRBJ2-3, with no clear D. CDR1 is KGHSH and CDR2 is LQKENI in the germline V gene. CDR3 length equals 17 residues. Between the trimmed V and J ends, which lost 0 bases and 0 bases, there was a span of 13 bases. DNA of the CDR3: TGTGCCAGCTCACCACCAGTTTGGTGGCAGAGCACAGATACGCAGTATTTT. This codes for CASSPPVWWQSTDTQYF. Complete variable domain (other parts from reference TRBV18 and TRBJ2-3): NAGVMQNPRHLVRRRGQEARLRCSPMKGHSHVYWYRQLPEEGLKFMVYLQKENIIDESGMPKERFSAEFPKEGPSILRIQQVVRGDSAAYFCASSPPVWWQSTDTQYFGPGTRLTVL.

V usage is TRBV10-3 and J usage is TRBJ2-3, with a possible D match to TRBD2 (5 bases). The ends were cut back, 3 bases at V and 4 bases at J, with 14 bases in the middle. This CDR3 is 15 amino acids long. Looked up from germline, CDR1 is ENHRY and CDR2 is SYGVKD. The DNA of the CDR3 is TGTGCCATCAGTGAATATTCGGGGAGCTCAGATACGCAGTATTTT. Its translation is CAISEYSGSSDTQYF.

The V gene is TRBV29-1, the J gene TRBJ1-1, with TRBD1 identical over 9 bases. Germline CDR1 and CDR2: SQVTM and ANQGSEA. This CDR3 has 12 amino acids. Unmatched junction bases numbered 1, after V lost 3 bases and J lost 5 bases. The CDR3 is CSVDDRGTEAFF. CDR3 sequence (DNA): TGCAGCGTTGACGACAGGGGGACTGAAGCTTTCTTT.

The genes are TRBV5-1 and TRBJ2-1; TRBD2 aligns across 8 bases. The germline gives CDR1 SGHRS, CDR2 YFSETQ. This CDR3 has 18 amino acids. V was clipped by 5 bases and J by 14 bases; unmatched bases: 27. The CDR3 reads CASRSEAGTTTSGRAEFF. DNA of the CDR3: TGCGCCAGCAGGAGTGAGGCAGGGACAACTACTAGCGGACGAGCAGAGTTCTTC.

The chain carries TRBV6-2 or TRBV6-3 and TRBJ1-6; D is perhaps TRBD1 (5 bases). Deletions cut 6 bases from V and 9 bases from J, with 18 bases between. CDR3 length equals 15 residues. In germline, CDR1 is MNHEY, CDR2 SVGEGT. CDR3 sequence reads: CASSPRAATISPLHF. The CDR3 coding sequence is TGTGCCAGCAGCCCCAGGGCAGCCACAATTTCACCCCTCCACTTT.

This chain joins TRBV6-5 and TRBJ1-2; a possible D gene is TRBD1 (5 bases). This CDR3 has 16 residues. V lost 1 base, J lost 3 bases, and 15 bases lay in between. Germline V gene sequence: CDR1 MNHEY, CDR2 SVGAGI. CDR3 amino acids: CASSYLSGQGYYGYTF. DNA for the CDR3: TGTGCCAGCAGTTACTTATCTGGGCAGGGTTACTATGGCTACACCTTC.

The chain has TRBV2 and TRBJ1-5; 8 bases line up with TRBD1. CDR1 is SNHLY, CDR2 FYNNEI, per germline. This CDR3 contains 17 residues. Trimming removed 1 base from V and 6 bases from J; junction bases left unmatched: 11. The CDR3 region is CASSEGWGQGAGQPQHF. The CDR3, as DNA: TGTGCCAGCAGTGAAGGGTGGGGGCAGGGGGCTGGTCAGCCCCAGCATTTT.

The chain couples TRBV6-5 to TRBJ1-3; 8 bases are shared with TRBD1. This CDR3 is built from 15 residues. With V trimmed by 8 bases and J by 0 bases, 6 bases remained unmatched. CDR1 and CDR2 from the germline V gene are MNHEY and SVGAGI. CDR3 nucleotide sequence: TGTGCCAGCGACCGGGACAGGAGCTCTGGAAACACCATATATTTT. As protein: CASDRDRSSGNTIYF.

The chain recombines TRBV6-5 with TRBJ1-1, with D possibly TRBD1 on 6 matching bases. Trimming stripped 6 bases from V and 8 bases from J, with 16 bases between. CDR3 length: 13 residues. CDR1 and CDR2 (germline): MNHEY, SVGAGI. Written as DNA, the CDR3 is TGTGCCAGCAGAGACGCAGGGGCTTTGGAAGCTTTCTTT. Translation: CASRDAGALEAFF.

This chain joins TRBV30 and TRBJ1-5; D uncertain. Per the germline V gene, CDR1 is GTSNPN and CDR2 is SVGIG (reference sequence). The CDR3 length is 14 residues. V was cut by 0 bases and J by 9 bases, with 15 bases left in between. The CDR3 protein is CAWSVGREISPQHF. As DNA, the CDR3 is TGTGCCTGGAGTGTAGGGCGGGAAATTTCGCCCCAGCATTTT.

The chain recombines TRBV6-1 with TRBJ2-5, with D hard to call. The CDR3 runs 15 residues. The V end was cut by 2 bases, the J end by 2 bases, with 12 bases between. CDR1 and CDR2 (germline): MNHNS, SASEGT. The CDR3 region is CASSETGSLQETQYF. The CDR3 DNA reads TGTGCCAGCAGTGAAACCGGTAGCCTACAAGAGACCCAGTACTTC.

This chain uses TRBV28 with TRBJ2-7; D possibly corresponds to TRBD1 (6 bases). Trimming removed 7 bases from V and 6 bases from J, with 19 bases in between. The CDR3 has 14 residues. Germline V gives CDR1 MDHEN, CDR2 SYDVKM. The CDR3: CASTTERGWREQYF. The CDR3 DNA follows: TGTGCCAGCACCACAGAAAGGGGGTGGCGCGAGCAGTACTTC.

This sequence joins TRBV7-8 and TRBJ2-7, with 8 positions matching TRBD1. The germline V gene has CDR1 SGHVS and CDR2 FQNEAQ. V lost 5 bases to trimming and J lost 4 bases; unmatched junction nucleotides: 7. CDR3 length: 14 residues. Here the CDR3 DNA reads TGTGCCAGCAGCCCTTACGGGACAGGTTACGAGCAGTACTTC. This codes for CASSPYGTGYEQYF.

The V call is TRBV5-1, the J call TRBJ2-5; tentatively, D is TRBD1 (6 bases). Germline V gives CDR1 SGHRS, CDR2 YFSETQ. CDR3 length equals 15 residues. The V gene lost 0 bases and the J gene lost 1 base, with 10 bases spanning the gap. The chain's CDR3 is CASSLGGRGQETQYF. The CDR3, as DNA: TGCGCCAGCAGCTTGGGGGGCAGGGGCCAAGAGACCCAGTACTTC.

CDR3 region: CASSLAERYTDTQYF. CDR3 sequence (DNA): TGTGCCAGCAGCTTAGCGGAGCGCTACACAGATACGCAGTATTTT. The rearrangement joins TRBV7-8 to TRBJ2-3; no clear D gene. Germline lookup yields CDR1 SGHVS and CDR2 FQNEAQ. CDR3 length: 15 amino acids. Trimming removed 0 bases at V and 2 bases at J, with 9 bases between.

This chain links TRBV30 with TRBJ1-6; a weak D match, TRBD1 (6 bases). CDR1 GTSNPN and CDR2 SVGIG come from the germline V gene (reference sequence). The CDR3 covers 16 residues. Trimming removed 2 bases from V and 0 bases from J, with 11 bases in between. The DNA for the CDR3 is TGTGCCTGGAGTAAGGGGGGGAGCTCCTATAATTCACCCCTCCACTTT. This codes for CAWSKGGSSYNSPLHF.

J is TRBJ1-5 and V is TRBV19; 9 bases align to TRBD1. CDR1 is LNHDA and CDR2 is SQIVND in the germline V gene (reference sequence). J gave up 1 base and V 7 bases, and 8 bases lay outside the gene matches. There are 16 residues in the CDR3. In DNA form, the CDR3 reads TGTGCCAGTACCCCGACAGGGGGTCGAAGCAATCAGCCCCAGCATTTT. Protein product: CASTPTGGRSNQPQHF.

The V gene is TRBV4-3, the J gene TRBJ2-3; 12 bases are shared with TRBD2. V shed 1 base and J 5 bases; nucleotides not matched to a gene: 10. Germline CDR1 is LGHNA and CDR2 is YSLEER. The CDR3 totals 18 residues. The CDR3 loop is CASSQASPSGRAQDTQYF. CDR3 DNA sequence: TGCGCCAGCAGCCAAGCCTCGCCTAGCGGGAGGGCCCAAGATACGCAGTATTTT.

This clone was seen just once. This chain uses TRBV11-2 with TRBJ1-4, with D maybe TRBD1 (6 bases). The CDR3 is made up of 14 amino acids. Trimming shortened V by 1 base and J by 7 bases, and 10 bases separated the two germline ends. From germline, CDR1 is SGHAT and CDR2 FQNNGV. This CDR3 is CASSLGRGGEKLFF. DNA of the CDR3: TGTGCCAGCAGCTTAGGCAGGGGTGGTGAAAAACTGTTTTTT.

The chain links TRBV4-1 to TRBJ2-4; the D is unclear. The CDR3 extends over 12 amino acids. Trimming shortened V by 3 bases and J by 4 bases, and 4 bases separated the two germline ends. Germline CDR1 is MGHRA and CDR2 is YSYEKL. CDR3 in amino acids: CASSQRKNIQYF. In DNA, the CDR3 is TGCGCCAGCAGCCAGCGTAAAAACATTCAGTACTTC.